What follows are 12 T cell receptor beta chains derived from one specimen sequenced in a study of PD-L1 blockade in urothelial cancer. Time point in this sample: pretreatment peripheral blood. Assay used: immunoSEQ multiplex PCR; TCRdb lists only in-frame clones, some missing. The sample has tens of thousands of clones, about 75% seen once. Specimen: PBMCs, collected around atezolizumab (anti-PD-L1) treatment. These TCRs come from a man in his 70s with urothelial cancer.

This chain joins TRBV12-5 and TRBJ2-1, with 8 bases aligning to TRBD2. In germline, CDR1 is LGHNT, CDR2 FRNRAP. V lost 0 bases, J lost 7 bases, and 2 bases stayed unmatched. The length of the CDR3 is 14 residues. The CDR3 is CASGLVRGGNEQFF. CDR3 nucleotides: TGTGCTAGTGGTTTGGTTCGGGGGGGAAATGAGCAGTTCTTC.

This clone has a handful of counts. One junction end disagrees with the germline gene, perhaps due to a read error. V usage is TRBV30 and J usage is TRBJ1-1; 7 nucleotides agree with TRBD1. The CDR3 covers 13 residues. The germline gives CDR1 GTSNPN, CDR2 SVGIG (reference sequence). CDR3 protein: CAWALDRNAEAFF. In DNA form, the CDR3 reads TGTGCCTGGGCCCTGGACAGGAACGCTGAAGCTTTCTTT.

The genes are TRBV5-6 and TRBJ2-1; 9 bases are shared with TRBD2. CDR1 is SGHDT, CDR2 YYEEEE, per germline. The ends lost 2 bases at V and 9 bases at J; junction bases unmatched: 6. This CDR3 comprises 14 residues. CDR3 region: CASSLAGTSSEQFF. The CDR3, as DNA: TGTGCCAGCAGCTTAGCCGGGACTAGCAGTGAGCAGTTCTTC.

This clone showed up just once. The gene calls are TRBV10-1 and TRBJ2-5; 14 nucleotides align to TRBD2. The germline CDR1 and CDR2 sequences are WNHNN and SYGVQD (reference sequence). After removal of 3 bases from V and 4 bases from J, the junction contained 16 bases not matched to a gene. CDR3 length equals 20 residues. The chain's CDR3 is CASSDYGTSGSGVQGETQYF. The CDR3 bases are TGCGCCAGCAGTGACTATGGGACTAGCGGGAGTGGGGTACAGGGAGAGACCCAGTACTTC.

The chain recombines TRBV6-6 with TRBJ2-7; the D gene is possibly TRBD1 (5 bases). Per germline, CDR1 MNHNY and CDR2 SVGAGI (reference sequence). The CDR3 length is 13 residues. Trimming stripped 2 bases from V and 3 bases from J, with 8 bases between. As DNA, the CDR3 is TGTGCCAGCAGTTACGGCAGGGACTACGAGCAGTACTTC. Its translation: CASSYGRDYEQYF.

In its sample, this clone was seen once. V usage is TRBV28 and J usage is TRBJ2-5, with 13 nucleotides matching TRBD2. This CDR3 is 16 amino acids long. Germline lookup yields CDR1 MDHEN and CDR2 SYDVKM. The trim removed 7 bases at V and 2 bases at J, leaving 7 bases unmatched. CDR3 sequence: CASTSGLAGEQETQYF. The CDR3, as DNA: TGTGCCAGCACCTCAGGACTAGCGGGAGAACAAGAGACCCAGTACTTC.

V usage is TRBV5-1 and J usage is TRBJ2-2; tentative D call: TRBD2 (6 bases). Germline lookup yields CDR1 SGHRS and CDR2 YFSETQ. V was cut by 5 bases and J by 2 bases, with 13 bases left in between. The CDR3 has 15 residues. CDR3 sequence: CASSYEGLNTGELFF. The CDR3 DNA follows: TGCGCCAGCAGTTATGAAGGACTAAACACCGGGGAGCTGTTTTTT.

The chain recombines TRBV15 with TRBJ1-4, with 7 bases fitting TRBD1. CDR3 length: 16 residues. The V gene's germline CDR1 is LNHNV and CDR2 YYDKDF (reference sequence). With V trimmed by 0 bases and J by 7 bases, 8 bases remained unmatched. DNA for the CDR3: TGTGCCACCAGCAGAGATTCGGGACAGCACCGTGAAAAACTGTTTTTT. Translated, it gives CATSRDSGQHREKLFF.

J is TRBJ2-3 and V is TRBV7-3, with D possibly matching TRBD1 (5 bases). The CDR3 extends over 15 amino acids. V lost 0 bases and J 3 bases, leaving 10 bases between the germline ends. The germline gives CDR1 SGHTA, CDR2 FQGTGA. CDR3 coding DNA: TGTGCCAGCAGCTTAACGGGGCAGATTACAGATACGCAGTATTTT. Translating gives CASSLTGQITDTQYF.

The DNA for the CDR3 is TGTGCCAGCAGCTCCTGGCAGGGCCGTAGCTCCTACAATGAGCAGTTCTTC. Protein sequence: CASSSWQGRSSYNEQFF. The rearrangement joins TRBV7-7 to TRBJ2-1; possible D gene TRBD1, 5 bases. With 4 bases removed from V and 0 bases from J, the gap between germline ends came to 16 bases. The CDR3 runs to 17 residues. The germline V gene encodes CDR1 SSHAT and CDR2 FNYEAQ (reference sequence).

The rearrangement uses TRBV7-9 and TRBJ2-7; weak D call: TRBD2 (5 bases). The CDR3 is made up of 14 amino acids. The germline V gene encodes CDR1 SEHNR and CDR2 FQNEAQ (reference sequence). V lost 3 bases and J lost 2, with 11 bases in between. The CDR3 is CASSFYRTPYEQYF. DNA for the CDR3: TGTGCCAGCAGCTTTTATAGGACTCCCTACGAGCAGTACTTC.

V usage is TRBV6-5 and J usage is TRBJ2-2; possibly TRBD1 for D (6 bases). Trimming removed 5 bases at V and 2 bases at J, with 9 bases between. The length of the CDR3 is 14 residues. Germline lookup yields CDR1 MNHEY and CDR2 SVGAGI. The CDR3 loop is CASSRGQNTGELFF. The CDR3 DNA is TGTGCCAGCAGTCGGGGACAAAACACCGGGGAGCTGTTTTTT.